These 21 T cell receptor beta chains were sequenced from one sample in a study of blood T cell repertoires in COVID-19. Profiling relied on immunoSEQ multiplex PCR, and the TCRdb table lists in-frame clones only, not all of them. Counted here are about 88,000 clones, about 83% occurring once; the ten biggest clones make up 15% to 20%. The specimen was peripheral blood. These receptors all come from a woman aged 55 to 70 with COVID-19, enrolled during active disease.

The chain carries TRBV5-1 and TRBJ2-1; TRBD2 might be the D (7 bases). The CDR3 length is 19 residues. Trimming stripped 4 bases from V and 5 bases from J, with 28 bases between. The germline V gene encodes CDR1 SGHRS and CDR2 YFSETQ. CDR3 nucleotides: TGCGCCAGCAGCAGTGGAGCCGGCGGGGGACACCAACAACACAATGAGCAGTTCTTC. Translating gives CASSSGAGGGHQQHNEQFF.

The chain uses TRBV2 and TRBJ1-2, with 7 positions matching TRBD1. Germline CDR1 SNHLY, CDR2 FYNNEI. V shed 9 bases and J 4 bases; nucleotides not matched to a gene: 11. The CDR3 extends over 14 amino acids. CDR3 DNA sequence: TGTGCCAGTCGACAGGGTGTCATGGGCTATGGCTACACCTTC. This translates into CASRQGVMGYGYTF.

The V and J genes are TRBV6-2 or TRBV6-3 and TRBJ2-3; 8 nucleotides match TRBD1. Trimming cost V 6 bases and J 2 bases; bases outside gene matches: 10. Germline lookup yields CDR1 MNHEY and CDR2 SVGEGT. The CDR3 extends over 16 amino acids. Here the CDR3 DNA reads TGTGCCAGCAGACCTCCAGGGGGCGAGTTCACAGATACGCAGTATTTT. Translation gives CASRPPGGEFTDTQYF.

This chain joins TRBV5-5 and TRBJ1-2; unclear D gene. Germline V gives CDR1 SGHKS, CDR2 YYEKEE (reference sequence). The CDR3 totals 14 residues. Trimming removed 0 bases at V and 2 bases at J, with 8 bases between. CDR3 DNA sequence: TGTGCCAGCAGCTTGGAGAGGATCAACTATGGCTACACCTTC. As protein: CASSLERINYGYTF. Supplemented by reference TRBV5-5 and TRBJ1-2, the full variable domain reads DAGVTQSPTHLIKTRGQQVTLRCSPISGHKSVSWYQQVLGQGPQFIFQYYEKEERGRGNFPDRFSARQFPNYSSELNVNALLLGDSALYLCASSLERINYGYTFGSGTRLTVV.

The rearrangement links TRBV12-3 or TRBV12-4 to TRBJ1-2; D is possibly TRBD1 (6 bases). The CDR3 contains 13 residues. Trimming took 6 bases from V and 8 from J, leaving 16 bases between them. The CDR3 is CASRKTGSRGYTF. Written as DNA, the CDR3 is TGTGCCAGCAGAAAAACAGGGTCTCGGGGCTACACCTTC.

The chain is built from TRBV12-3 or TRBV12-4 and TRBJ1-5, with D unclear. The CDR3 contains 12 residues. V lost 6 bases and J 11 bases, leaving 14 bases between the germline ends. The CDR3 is CASRGPGEAQHF. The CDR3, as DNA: TGTGCCAGCAGGGGCCCCGGGGAGGCCCAGCATTTT.

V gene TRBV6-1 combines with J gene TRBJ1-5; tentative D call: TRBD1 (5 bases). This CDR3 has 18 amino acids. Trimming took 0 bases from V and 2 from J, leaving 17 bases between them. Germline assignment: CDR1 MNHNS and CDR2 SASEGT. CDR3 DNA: TGTGCCAGCAGTGAAGCGTTGGGGGGTCCACCGGGCAATCAGCCCCAGCATTTT. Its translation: CASSEALGGPPGNQPQHF.

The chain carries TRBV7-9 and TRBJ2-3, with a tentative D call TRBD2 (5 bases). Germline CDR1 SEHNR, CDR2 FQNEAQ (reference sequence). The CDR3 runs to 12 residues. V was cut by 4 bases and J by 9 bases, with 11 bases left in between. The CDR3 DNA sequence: TGTGCCAGCAGCTCTACTAGTTCCACGCAGTATTTT. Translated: CASSSTSSTQYF.

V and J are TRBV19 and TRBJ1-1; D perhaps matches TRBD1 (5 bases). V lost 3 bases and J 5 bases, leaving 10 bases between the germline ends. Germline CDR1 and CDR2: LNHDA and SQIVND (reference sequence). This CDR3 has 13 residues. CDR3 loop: CASSIARDTEAFF. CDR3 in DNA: TGTGCCAGTAGTATCGCCAGGGATACTGAAGCTTTCTTT.

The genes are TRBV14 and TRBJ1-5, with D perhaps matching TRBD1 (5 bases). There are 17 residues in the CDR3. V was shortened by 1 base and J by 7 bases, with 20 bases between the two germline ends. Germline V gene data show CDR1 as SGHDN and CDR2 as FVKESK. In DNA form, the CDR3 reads TGTGCCAGCAGCCAAGCGTTAACGGGGGTAGTGATCCAGCCCCAGCATTTT. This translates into CASSQALTGVVIQPQHF.

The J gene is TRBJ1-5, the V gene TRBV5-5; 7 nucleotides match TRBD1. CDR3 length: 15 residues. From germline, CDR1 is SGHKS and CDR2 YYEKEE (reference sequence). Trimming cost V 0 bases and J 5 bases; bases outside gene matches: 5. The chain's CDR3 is CASSLDSGGYQPQHF. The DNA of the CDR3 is TGTGCCAGCAGCTTGGATTCAGGGGGTTATCAGCCCCAGCATTTT. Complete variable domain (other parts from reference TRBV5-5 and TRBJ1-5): DAGVTQSPTHLIKTRGQQVTLRCSPISGHKSVSWYQQVLGQGPQFIFQYYEKEERGRGNFPDRFSARQFPNYSSELNVNALLLGDSALYLCASSLDSGGYQPQHFGDGTRLSIL.

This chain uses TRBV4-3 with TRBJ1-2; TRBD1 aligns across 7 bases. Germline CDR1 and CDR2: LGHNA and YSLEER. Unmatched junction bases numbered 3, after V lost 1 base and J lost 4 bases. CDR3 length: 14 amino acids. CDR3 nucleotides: TGCGCCAGCAGCCAAGGGGACAGCCTCTATGGCTACACCTTC. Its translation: CASSQGDSLYGYTF.

This CDR3 reads CASSQTDNQPQHF. CDR3 bases: TGTGCCAGCAGTCAGACAGACAATCAGCCCCAGCATTTT. The V and J genes are TRBV12-3 or TRBV12-4 and TRBJ1-5; tentatively, D is TRBD1 (5 bases). The CDR3 spans 13 residues. V was shortened by 5 bases and J by 3 bases, with 8 bases between the two germline ends.

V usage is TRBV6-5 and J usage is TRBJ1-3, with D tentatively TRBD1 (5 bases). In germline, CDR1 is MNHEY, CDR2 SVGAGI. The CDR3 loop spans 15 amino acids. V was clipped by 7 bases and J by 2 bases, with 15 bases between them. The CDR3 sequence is CASNLQGDPGNTIYF. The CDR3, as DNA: TGTGCCAGCAACCTCCAAGGGGATCCTGGAAACACCATATATTTT.

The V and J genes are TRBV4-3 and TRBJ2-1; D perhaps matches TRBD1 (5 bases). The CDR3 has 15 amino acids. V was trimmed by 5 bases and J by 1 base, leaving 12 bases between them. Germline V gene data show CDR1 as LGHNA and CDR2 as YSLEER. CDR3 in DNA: TGCGCCAGCAGCTACTCATACAGGTCCTACAATGAGCAGTTCTTC. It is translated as CASSYSYRSYNEQFF.

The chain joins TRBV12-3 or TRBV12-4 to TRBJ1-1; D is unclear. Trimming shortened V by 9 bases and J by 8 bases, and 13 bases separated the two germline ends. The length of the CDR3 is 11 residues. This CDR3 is CASRSRGEAFF. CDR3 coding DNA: TGTGCCAGTAGATCGCGGGGAGAAGCTTTCTTT.

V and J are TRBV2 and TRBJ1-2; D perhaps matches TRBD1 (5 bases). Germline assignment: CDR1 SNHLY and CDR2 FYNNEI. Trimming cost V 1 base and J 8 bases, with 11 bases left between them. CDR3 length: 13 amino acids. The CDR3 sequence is CASSEGTIYGYTF. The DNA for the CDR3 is TGTGCCAGCAGTGAAGGGACAATTTACGGCTACACCTTC.

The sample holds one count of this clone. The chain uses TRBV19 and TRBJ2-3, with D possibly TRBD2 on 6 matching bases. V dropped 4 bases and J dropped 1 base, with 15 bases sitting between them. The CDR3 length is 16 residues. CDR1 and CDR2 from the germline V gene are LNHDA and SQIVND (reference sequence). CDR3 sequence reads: CASSNTGGGGTDTQYF. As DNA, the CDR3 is TGTGCCAGTAGTAACACAGGCGGAGGGGGCACAGATACGCAGTATTTT.

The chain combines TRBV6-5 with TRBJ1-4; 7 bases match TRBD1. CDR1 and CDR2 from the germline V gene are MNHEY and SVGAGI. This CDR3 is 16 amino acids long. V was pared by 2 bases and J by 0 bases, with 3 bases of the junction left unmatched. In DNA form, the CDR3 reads TGTGCCAGCAGTTACCAGGGGGGAGCAACTAATGAAAAACTGTTTTTT. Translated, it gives CASSYQGGATNEKLFF.

This CDR3 is CADRGLTGELFF. CDR3 nucleotides: TGCGCGGACAGGGGACTCACCGGGGAGCTGTTTTTT. The chain is built from TRBV29-1 and TRBJ2-2, with 9 bases matching TRBD1. The V gene's germline CDR1 is SQVTM and CDR2 ANQGSEA. The CDR3 extends over 12 amino acids.

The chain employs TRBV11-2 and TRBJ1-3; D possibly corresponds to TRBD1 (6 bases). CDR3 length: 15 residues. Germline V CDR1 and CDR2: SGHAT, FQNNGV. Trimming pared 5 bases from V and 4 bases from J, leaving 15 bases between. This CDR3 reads CASSTSTGSGNTIYF. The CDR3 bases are TGTGCCAGCAGCACCTCGACAGGCTCCGGAAACACCATATATTTT.